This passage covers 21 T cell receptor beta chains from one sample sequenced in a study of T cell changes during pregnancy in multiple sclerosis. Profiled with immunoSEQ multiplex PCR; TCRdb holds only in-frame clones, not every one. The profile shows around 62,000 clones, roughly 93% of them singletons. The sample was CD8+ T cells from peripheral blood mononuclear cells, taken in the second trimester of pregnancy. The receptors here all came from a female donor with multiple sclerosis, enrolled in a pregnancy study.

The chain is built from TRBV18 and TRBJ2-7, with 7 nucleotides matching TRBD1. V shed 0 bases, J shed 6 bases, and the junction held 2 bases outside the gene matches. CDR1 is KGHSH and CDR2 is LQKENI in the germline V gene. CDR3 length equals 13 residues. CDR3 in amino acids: CASSPPDRFEQYF. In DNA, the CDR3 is TGTGCCAGCTCACCACCGGACAGGTTCGAGCAGTACTTC.

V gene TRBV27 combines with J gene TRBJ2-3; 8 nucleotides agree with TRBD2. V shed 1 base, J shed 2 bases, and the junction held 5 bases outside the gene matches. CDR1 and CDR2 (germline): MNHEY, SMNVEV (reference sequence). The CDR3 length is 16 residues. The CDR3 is CASSLWAGGPTDTQYF. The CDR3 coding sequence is TGTGCCAGCAGTTTATGGGCGGGGGGACCCACAGATACGCAGTATTTT.

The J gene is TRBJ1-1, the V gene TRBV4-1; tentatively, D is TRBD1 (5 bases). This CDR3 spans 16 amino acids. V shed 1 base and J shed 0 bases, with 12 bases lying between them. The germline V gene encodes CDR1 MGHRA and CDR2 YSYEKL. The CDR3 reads CASSQAIWGMNTEAFF. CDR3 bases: TGCGCCAGCAGCCAAGCCATCTGGGGCATGAACACTGAAGCTTTCTTT.

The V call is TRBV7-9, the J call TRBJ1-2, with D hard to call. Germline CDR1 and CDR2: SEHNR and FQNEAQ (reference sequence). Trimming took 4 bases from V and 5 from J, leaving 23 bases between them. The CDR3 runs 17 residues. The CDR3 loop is CASSWDDGRGFGYGYTF. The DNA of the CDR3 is TGTGCCAGCAGCTGGGATGACGGCCGGGGATTTGGATATGGCTACACCTTC.

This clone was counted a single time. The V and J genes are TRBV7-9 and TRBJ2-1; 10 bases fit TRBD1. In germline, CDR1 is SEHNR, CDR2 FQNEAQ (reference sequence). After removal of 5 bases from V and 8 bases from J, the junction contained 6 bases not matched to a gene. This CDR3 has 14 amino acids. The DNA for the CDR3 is TGTGCCAGCAGCGAGACAGGGGGCTTAGATGAGCAGTTCTTC. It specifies CASSETGGLDEQFF. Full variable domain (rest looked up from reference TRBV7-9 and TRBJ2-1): DTGVSQNPRHKITKRGQNVTFRCDPISEHNRLYWYRQTLGQGPEFLTYFQNEAQLEKSRLLSDRFSAERPKGSFSTLEIQRTEQGDSAMYLCASSETGGLDEQFFGPGTRLTVL.

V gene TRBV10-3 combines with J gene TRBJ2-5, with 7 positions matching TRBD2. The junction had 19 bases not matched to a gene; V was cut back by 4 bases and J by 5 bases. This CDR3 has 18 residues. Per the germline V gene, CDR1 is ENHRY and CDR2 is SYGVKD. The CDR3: CAISAVGLAVPKWETQYF. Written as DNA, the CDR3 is TGTGCCATCAGTGCTGTTGGGCTAGCGGTGCCTAAGTGGGAGACCCAGTACTTC.

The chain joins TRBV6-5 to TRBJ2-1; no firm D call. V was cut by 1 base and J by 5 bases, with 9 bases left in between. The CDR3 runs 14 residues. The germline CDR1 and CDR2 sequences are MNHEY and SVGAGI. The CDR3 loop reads CASSYFGRNNEQFF. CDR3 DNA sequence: TGTGCCAGCAGTTACTTTGGCAGAAACAATGAGCAGTTCTTC.

In nucleotides, the CDR3 is TGTGCCAGCAGCGCGGGACAGACCTACGAGCAGTACTTC. Translation: CASSAGQTYEQYF. V usage is TRBV9 and J usage is TRBJ2-7; 7 bases agree with TRBD1. V lost 3 bases and J lost 2; bases outside the gene matches: 2. The germline gives CDR1 SGDLS, CDR2 YYNGEE. CDR3 length equals 13 residues.

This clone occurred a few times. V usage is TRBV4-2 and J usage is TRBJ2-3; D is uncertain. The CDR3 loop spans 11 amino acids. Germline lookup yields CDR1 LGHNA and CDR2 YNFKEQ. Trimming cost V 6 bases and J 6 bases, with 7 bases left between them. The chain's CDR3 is CASSSLDTQYF. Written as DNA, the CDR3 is TGTGCCAGCAGTAGCCTGGATACGCAGTATTTT.

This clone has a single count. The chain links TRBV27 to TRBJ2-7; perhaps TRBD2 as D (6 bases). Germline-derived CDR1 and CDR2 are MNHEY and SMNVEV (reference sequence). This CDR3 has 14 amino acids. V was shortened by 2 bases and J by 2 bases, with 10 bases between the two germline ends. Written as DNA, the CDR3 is TGTGCCAGCAGTTTAAGCGGGTCCCCCTACGAGCAGTACTTC. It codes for CASSLSGSPYEQYF.

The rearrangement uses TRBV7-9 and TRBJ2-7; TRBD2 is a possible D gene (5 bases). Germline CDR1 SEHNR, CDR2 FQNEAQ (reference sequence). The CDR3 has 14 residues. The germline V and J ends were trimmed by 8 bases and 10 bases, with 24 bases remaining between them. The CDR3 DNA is TGTGCCAGCGACTCAGGAGGAAGCGTCGTAGATCAGTACTTC. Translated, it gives CASDSGGSVVDQYF.

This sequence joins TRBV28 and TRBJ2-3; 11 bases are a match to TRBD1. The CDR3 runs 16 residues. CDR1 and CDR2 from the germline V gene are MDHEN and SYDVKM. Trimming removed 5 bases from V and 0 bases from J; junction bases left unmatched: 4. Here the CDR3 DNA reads TGTGCCAGCAGTCTCGGGACAGGGGGGAGCACAGATACGCAGTATTTT. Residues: CASSLGTGGSTDTQYF.

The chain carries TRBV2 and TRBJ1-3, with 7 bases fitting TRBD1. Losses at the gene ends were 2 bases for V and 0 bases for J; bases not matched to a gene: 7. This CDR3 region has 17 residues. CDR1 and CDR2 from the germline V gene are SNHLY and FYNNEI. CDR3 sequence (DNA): TGTGCCAGCAGTGAATCAACAGGGGCCGGCTCTGGAAACACCATATATTTT. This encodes CASSESTGAGSGNTIYF.

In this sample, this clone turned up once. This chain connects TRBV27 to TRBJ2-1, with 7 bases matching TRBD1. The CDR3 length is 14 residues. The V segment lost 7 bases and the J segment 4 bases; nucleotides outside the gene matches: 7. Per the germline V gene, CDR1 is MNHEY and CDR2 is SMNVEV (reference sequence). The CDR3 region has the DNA TGTGCCAGCACCCTGGGACAGCGATACAATGAGCAGTTCTTC. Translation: CASTLGQRYNEQFF.

The CDR3 protein is CASSLGTANSNTGELFF. In DNA, the CDR3 is TGTGCCAGCAGCTTAGGAACAGCCAATTCGAACACCGGGGAGCTGTTTTTT. The rearrangement links TRBV7-2 to TRBJ2-2; unclear D gene. The CDR3 length is 17 residues. V was clipped by 1 base and J by 0 bases, with 12 bases between them. The germline V gene has CDR1 SGHTA and CDR2 FQGNSA.

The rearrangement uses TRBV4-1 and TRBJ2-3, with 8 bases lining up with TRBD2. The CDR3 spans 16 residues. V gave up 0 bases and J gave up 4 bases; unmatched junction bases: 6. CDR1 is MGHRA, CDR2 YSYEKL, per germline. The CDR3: CASSQDPGGIADTQYF. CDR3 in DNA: TGCGCCAGCAGCCAAGATCCGGGGGGGATCGCAGATACGCAGTATTTT.

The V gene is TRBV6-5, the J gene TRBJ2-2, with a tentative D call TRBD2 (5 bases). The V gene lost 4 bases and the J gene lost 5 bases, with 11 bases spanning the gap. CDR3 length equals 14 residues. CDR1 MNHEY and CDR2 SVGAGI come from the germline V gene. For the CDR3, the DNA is TGTGCCAGCAGTTTAGCGTCCCCAACCGGGGAGCTGTTTTTT. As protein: CASSLASPTGELFF.

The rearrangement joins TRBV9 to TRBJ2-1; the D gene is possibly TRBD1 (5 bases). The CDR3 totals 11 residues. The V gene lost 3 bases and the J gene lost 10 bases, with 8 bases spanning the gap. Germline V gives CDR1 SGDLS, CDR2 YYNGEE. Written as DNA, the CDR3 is TGTGCCAGCAGCGCCTCAGGGGAGCAGTTCTTC. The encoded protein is CASSASGEQFF.

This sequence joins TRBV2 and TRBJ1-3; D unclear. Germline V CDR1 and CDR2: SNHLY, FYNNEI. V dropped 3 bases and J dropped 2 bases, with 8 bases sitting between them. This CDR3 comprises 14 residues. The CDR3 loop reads CASSDRLTGNTIYF. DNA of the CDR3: TGTGCCAGCAGTGACCGGTTAACTGGAAACACCATATATTTT.

The CDR3 here is CSVELSASGGLYEQFF. CDR3 in DNA: TGCAGCGTTGAACTCTCGGCTAGCGGGGGGTTGTATGAGCAGTTCTTC. The chain couples TRBV29-1 to TRBJ2-1, with 11 bases that match TRBD2. Germline CDR1 and CDR2: SQVTM and ANQGSEA. The CDR3 is 16 amino acids. The ends lost 2 bases at V and 8 bases at J; junction bases unmatched: 11.

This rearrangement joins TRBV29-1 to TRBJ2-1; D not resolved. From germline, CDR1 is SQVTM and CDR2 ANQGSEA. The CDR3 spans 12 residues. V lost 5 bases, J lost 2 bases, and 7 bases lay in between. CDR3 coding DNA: TGCAGCGTTCTCGCGGCCTACAATGAGCAGTTCTTC. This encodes CSVLAAYNEQFF.